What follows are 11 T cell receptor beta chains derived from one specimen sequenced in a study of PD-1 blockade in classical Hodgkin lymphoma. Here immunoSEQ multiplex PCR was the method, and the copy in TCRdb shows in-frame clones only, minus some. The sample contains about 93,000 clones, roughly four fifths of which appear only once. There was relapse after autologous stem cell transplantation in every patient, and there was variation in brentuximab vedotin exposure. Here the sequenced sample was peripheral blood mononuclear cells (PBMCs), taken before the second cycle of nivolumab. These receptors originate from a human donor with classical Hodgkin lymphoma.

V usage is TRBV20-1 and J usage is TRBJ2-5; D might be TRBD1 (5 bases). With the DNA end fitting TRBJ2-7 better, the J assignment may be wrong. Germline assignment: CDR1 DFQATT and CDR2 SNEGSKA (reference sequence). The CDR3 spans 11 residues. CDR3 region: CSAQGRFEQYF. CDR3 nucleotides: TGCAGTGCCCAGGGCAGGTTCGAGCAGTACTTC.

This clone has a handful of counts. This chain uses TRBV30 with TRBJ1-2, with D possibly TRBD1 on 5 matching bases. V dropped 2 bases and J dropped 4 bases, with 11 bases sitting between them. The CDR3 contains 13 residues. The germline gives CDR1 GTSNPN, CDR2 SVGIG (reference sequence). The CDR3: CAWSTSGTYGYTF. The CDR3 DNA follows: TGTGCCTGGAGTACCAGCGGGACCTATGGCTACACCTTC.

The CDR3 region is CASSSLTNTGELFF. The CDR3 DNA is TGCGCCAGCAGCTCGTTAACGAACACCGGGGAGCTGTTTTTT. The chain carries TRBV5-1 and TRBJ2-2, with D hard to call. Germline loops: CDR1 SGHRS, CDR2 YFSETQ. The V end lost 3 bases, the J end lost 0 bases, and 6 bases lay between the germline ends. CDR3 size: 14 residues.

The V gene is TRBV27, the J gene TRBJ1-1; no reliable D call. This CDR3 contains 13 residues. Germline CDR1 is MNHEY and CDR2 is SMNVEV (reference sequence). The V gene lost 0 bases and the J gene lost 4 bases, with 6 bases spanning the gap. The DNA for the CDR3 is TGTGCCAGCAGTTTATCTGTCGGCACTGAAGCTTTCTTT. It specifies CASSLSVGTEAFF.

CDR3 in amino acids: CASSLPGRETQYF. CDR3 sequence (DNA): TGTGCCAGCAGTTTACCCGGCCGAGAGACCCAGTACTTC. This chain connects TRBV28 to TRBJ2-5; no firm D call. The germline gives CDR1 MDHEN, CDR2 SYDVKM. This CDR3 spans 13 amino acids. V was pared by 2 bases and J by 4 bases, with 8 bases between.

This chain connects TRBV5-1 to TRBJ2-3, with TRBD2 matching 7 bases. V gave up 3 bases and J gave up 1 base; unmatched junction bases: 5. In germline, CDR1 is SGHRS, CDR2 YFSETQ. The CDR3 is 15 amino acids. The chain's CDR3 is CASSWSGKGTDTQYF. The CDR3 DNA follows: TGCGCCAGCAGCTGGAGCGGGAAGGGCACAGATACGCAGTATTTT. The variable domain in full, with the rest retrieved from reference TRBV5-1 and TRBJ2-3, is KAGVTQTPRYLIKTRGQQVTLSCSPISGHRSVSWYQQTPGQGLQFLFEYFSETQRNKGNFPGRFSGRQFSNSRSEMNVSTLELGDSALYLCASSWSGKGTDTQYFGPGTRLTVL.

CDR3 bases: TGTGCCAGTAGTACTTCCGGGACAGATTTTTACGAGCAGTACTTC. This translates into CASSTSGTDFYEQYF. The V gene is TRBV19, the J gene TRBJ2-7; the match to TRBD1 covers 7 bases. The CDR3 consists of 15 residues. Germline CDR1 and CDR2: LNHDA and SQIVND (reference sequence). J gave up 4 bases and V 4 bases, and 10 bases lay outside the gene matches.

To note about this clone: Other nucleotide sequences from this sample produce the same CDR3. CDR3 coding DNA: TGTGCCTGGGGGGGACAGGGGGAAGAGACCCAGTACTTC. Translation gives CAWGGQGEETQYF. The V and J genes are TRBV30 and TRBJ2-5; 11 nucleotides match TRBD1. This CDR3 contains 13 residues. Germline V gene data show CDR1 as GTSNPN and CDR2 as SVGIG (reference sequence). After removal of 5 bases from V and 3 bases from J, the junction contained 2 bases not matched to a gene.

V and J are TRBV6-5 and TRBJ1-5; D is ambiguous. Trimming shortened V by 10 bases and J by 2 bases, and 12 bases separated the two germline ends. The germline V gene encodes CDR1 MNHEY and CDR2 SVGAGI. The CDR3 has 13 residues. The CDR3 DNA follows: TGTGCCACCGCGGGGAGGGGCAATCAGCCCCAGCATTTT. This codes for CATAGRGNQPQHF.

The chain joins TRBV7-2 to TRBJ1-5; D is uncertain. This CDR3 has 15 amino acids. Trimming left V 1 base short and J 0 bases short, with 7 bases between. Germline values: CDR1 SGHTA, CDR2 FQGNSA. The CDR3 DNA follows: TGTGCCAGCAGCTTAGAAGTGAGTAGCAATCAGCCCCAGCATTTT. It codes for CASSLEVSSNQPQHF.

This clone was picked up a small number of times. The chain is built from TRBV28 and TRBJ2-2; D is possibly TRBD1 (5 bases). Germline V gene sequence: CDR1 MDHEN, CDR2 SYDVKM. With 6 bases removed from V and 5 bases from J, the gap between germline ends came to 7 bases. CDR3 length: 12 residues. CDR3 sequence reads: CASSRATGELFF. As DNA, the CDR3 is TGTGCCAGCAGCAGGGCAACCGGGGAGCTGTTTTTT.